Following are 7 T cell receptor beta chains from one sample sequenced in a study of PD-L1 blockade in urothelial cancer. Time point: peripheral blood 6 weeks after treatment start. Sequenced by immunoSEQ multiplex PCR; TCRdb stores in-frame clones only, minus some. This repertoire shows around 100,000 clones, about 91% found once; its top ten account for around 4%. Source: PBMCs, taken around atezolizumab (anti-PD-L1) treatment. These receptors originate from a man aged 60 to 69 with urothelial cancer.

V and J are TRBV19 and TRBJ1-5, with 7 bases lining up with TRBD1. The length of the CDR3 is 16 residues. Germline V gene sequence: CDR1 LNHDA, CDR2 SQIVND (reference sequence). V was pared by 6 bases and J by 0 bases, with 8 bases of the junction left unmatched. The CDR3: CASRWDSLDSNQPQHF. The CDR3 nucleotides are TGTGCCAGTAGATGGGACAGTTTGGATAGCAATCAGCCCCAGCATTTT.

The CDR3 region is CATSERGDQYNEQFF. DNA for the CDR3: TGTGCCACCAGCGAACGGGGGGATCAGTACAATGAGCAGTTCTTC. This sequence joins TRBV15 and TRBJ2-1; 7 bases line up with TRBD2. Trimming cost V 5 bases and J 4 bases; bases outside gene matches: 8. From germline, CDR1 is LNHNV and CDR2 YYDKDF (reference sequence). CDR3 length: 15 amino acids.

The chain joins TRBV6-1 to TRBJ2-2; D call uncertain. Trimming removed 2 bases from V and 3 bases from J, with 7 bases in between. The CDR3 has 14 amino acids. From germline, CDR1 is MNHNS and CDR2 SASEGT. In DNA, the CDR3 is TGTGCCAGCAGTGAAATTAGCTACACCGGGGAGCTGTTTTTT. Protein product: CASSEISYTGELFF.

The CDR3 coding sequence is TGCGCCAGCAGCTACCGGACTAGCGGGGTCCAAGAGACCCAGTACTTC. Its protein product is CASSYRTSGVQETQYF. The chain has TRBV4-1 and TRBJ2-5; TRBD2 matches at 12 bases. The V and J ends lost 5 bases and 1 base, in that order; junction bases with no gene match: 5. The CDR3 sequence is 16 residues long. CDR1 is MGHRA, CDR2 YSYEKL, per germline.

DNA of the CDR3: TGTGCCAGCAGCTTCCAAGGACAGGGGGTTAACTATGGCTACACCTTC. Translation: CASSFQGQGVNYGYTF. The genes are TRBV7-8 and TRBJ1-2, with 10 bases matching TRBD1. This CDR3 has 16 residues. Germline V gene data show CDR1 as SGHVS and CDR2 as FQNEAQ. J gave up 1 base and V 3 bases, and 5 bases lay outside the gene matches.

The CDR3 region is CASSPRLGTGQETQYF. The CDR3 DNA sequence: TGTGCCAGCTCACCGCGTCTTGGGACAGGGCAGGAGACCCAGTACTTC. The J gene is TRBJ2-5, the V gene TRBV18, with 9 bases identical to TRBD1. Losses at the gene ends were 3 bases for V and 5 bases for J; bases not matched to a gene: 10. The germline V gene encodes CDR1 KGHSH and CDR2 LQKENI. CDR3 length: 16 amino acids.

This rearrangement joins TRBV7-9 to TRBJ2-3, with TRBD1 matching 8 bases. This CDR3 has 15 residues. The V segment lost 5 bases and the J segment 3 bases; nucleotides outside the gene matches: 7. CDR1 and CDR2 from the germline V gene are SEHNR and FQNEAQ (reference sequence). The CDR3 DNA is TGTGCCAGCAGCCTACAGGGGGGAGGAACAGATACGCAGTATTTT. Translating gives CASSLQGGGTDTQYF.